One sample yielded the 13 T cell receptor beta chains listed below, sequenced in a study of shared clonotypes between healthy human individuals. Profiling relied on immunoSEQ multiplex PCR, and the TCRdb table lists in-frame clones only, not all of them. The data contain roughly 2,000,000 clones, 85% to 95% of them singletons. In the naive CD8 group, cells lacked CD45RO and were positively selected for CCR7, so terminally differentiated effector memory CD45RA+ cells were left out. What was sequenced was naive CD8+ T cells sorted from blood. Receptors originate from a young man in good health.

The V and J genes are TRBV27 and TRBJ2-5, with no clear D. This CDR3 spans 13 amino acids. The V end was cut by 5 bases, the J end by 5 bases, with 12 bases between. Germline CDR1 MNHEY, CDR2 SMNVEV (reference sequence). The CDR3 region is CASSGDLPETQYF. CDR3 in DNA: TGTGCCAGCAGTGGTGACCTCCCGGAGACCCAGTACTTC.

This chain uses TRBV5-6 with TRBJ2-5; D is perhaps TRBD1 or TRBD2 (5 bases each). The germline CDR1 and CDR2 sequences are SGHDT and YYEEEE. The CDR3 has 13 amino acids. V was pared by 2 bases and J by 7 bases, with 12 bases between. The CDR3 sequence: CASSFGFGGTQYF. In nucleotides, the CDR3 is TGTGCCAGCAGCTTCGGCTTTGGGGGGACCCAGTACTTC.

Comment on this clone: At the DNA level, this CDR3 is encoded by other sequences in the same sample as well. The V and J genes are TRBV30 and TRBJ2-3, with TRBD2 identical over 9 bases. The germline CDR1 and CDR2 sequences are GTSNPN and SVGIG (reference sequence). The CDR3 length is 15 residues. J was trimmed by 3 bases and V by 0 bases; bases with no gene match: 4. CDR3 nucleotides: TGTGCCTGGAGTGTGGGAGCGGGAGGAACAGATACGCAGTATTTT. This encodes CAWSVGAGGTDTQYF.

The genes are TRBV7-9 and TRBJ2-3; D might be TRBD2 (6 bases). The germline V and J ends were trimmed by 5 bases and 0 bases, with 15 bases remaining between them. The CDR3 sequence is 16 residues long. From germline, CDR1 is SEHNR and CDR2 FQNEAQ (reference sequence). CDR3 nucleotide sequence: TGTGCCAGCAGCCCCGGGAGCGGGCCTAGCACAGATACGCAGTATTTT. It encodes CASSPGSGPSTDTQYF.

V and J are TRBV30 and TRBJ2-3; D could derive from TRBD1 or TRBD2 (5 bases each). Germline-derived CDR1 and CDR2 are GTSNPN and SVGIG (reference sequence). The CDR3 is made up of 15 amino acids. V was cut by 0 bases and J by 4 bases, with 14 bases left in between. CDR3 residues: CAWSVEGPPADTQYF. The CDR3, as DNA: TGTGCCTGGAGTGTTGAGGGGCCCCCGGCAGATACGCAGTATTTT.

Concerning this clone: Other DNA sequences from this sample encode an identical CDR3 as well. The chain links TRBV19 to TRBJ2-7; 7 bases are a match to TRBD1. The germline V gene has CDR1 LNHDA and CDR2 SQIVND (reference sequence). The CDR3 consists of 13 residues. V trimming: 5 bases; J trimming: 3 bases; junction bases outside the gene matches: 4. In DNA form, the CDR3 reads TGTGCCAGTAGTTCGGCAGGGGGCTACGAGCAGTACTTC. The encoded protein is CASSSAGGYEQYF.

This clone appeared a few times. The J gene is TRBJ1-2, the V gene TRBV4-1; 9 bases match TRBD1. This CDR3 comprises 16 residues. With 2 bases clipped from V and 4 bases from J, the junction kept 8 bases outside the gene matches. Per germline, CDR1 MGHRA and CDR2 YSYEKL. CDR3 in amino acids: CASSQTWTGVAYGYTF. The CDR3 bases are TGCGCCAGCAGCCAAACCTGGACAGGGGTTGCCTATGGCTACACCTTC.

Only one count was recorded for this clone. The chain recombines TRBV6-4 with TRBJ2-7; D is undetermined. This CDR3 spans 13 amino acids. Germline V lookup: CDR1 MRHNA, CDR2 SNTAGT. V was trimmed by 8 bases and J by 3 bases, leaving 14 bases between them. CDR3 amino acids: CASADIQRYEQYF. The CDR3 DNA follows: TGTGCCAGCGCGGATATACAGCGCTACGAGCAGTACTTC.

Comment on this clone: The identical CDR3 is also encoded by other nucleotide sequences in the sample. The rearrangement uses TRBV2 and TRBJ1-1, with TRBD1 matching 9 bases. Trimming took 6 bases from V and 0 from J; bases not matched to a gene: 8. Germline V CDR1 and CDR2: SNHLY, FYNNEI. This CDR3 comprises 16 residues. DNA of the CDR3: TGTGCCAGCAGAGAAACCGGGACAGGGTTGAACACTGAAGCTTTCTTT. Residues: CASRETGTGLNTEAFF.

Comments on this clone: This sample includes further DNA sequences coding for the same CDR3. This chain links TRBV6-5 with TRBJ2-1, with a weak D call TRBD1 (7 bases). The length of the CDR3 is 11 residues. Trimming removed 9 bases at V and 7 bases at J, with 10 bases between. Per the germline V gene, CDR1 is MNHEY and CDR2 is SVGAGI. CDR3 coding DNA: TGTGCCAGTTCAGGGGGGAATGAGCAGTTCTTC. Its translation is CASSGGNEQFF.

CDR3 DNA sequence: TGTGCCAGCAGTTGGACAGGGGGGGACACTGAAGCTTTCTTT. Amino acids: CASSWTGGDTEAFF. The chain uses TRBV27 and TRBJ1-1; 10 nucleotides match TRBD1. Trimming at V came to 4 bases and at J to 3 bases, leaving 2 bases not matched to a gene. The germline V gene encodes CDR1 MNHEY and CDR2 SMNVEV (reference sequence). The CDR3 extends over 14 amino acids.

This chain connects TRBV6-1 to TRBJ2-7; 7 nucleotides align to TRBD1. Germline trimming cut 1 base from V and 3 bases from J; bases unmatched to any gene: 6. This CDR3 is 15 amino acids long. Germline assignment: CDR1 MNHNS and CDR2 SASEGT. CDR3 residues: CASSEGVGGRYEQYF. Here the CDR3 DNA reads TGTGCCAGCAGTGAAGGAGTAGGGGGCCGCTACGAGCAGTACTTC.

The chain employs TRBV6-1 and TRBJ2-7; D could derive from TRBD1 or TRBD2 (6 bases each). Germline V gives CDR1 MNHNS, CDR2 SASEGT. V shed 3 bases and J shed 2 bases, with 14 bases lying between them. The CDR3 sequence is 15 residues long. CDR3 sequence reads: CASSEGLWGPYEQYF. In DNA form, the CDR3 reads TGTGCCAGCAGTGAGGGACTTTGGGGGCCCTACGAGCAGTACTTC.